These T cell receptor beta chains were read from a single sample in a study of T cells in Graves' hyperthyroidism and ophthalmopathy. One entry per CDR3 protein, called by TCRdb with MiXCR from the multiplex PCR reads. The repertoire holds around 500,000 distinct CDR3 sequences, with about 15% as singletons. Sequences were obtained from blood. All receptors derive from a woman aged 18-29 years with Graves' hyperthyroidism. The CDR3 runs from the conserved cysteine through the conserved F or W. Each record gives: V gene, J gene, clone size, D gene, CDR3 protein, CDR3 DNA. A D gene is named only where the DNA matches it firmly. Not all rows give a size; the values are once, few, many and, for expanded clones, a class.

TRBV6-1	TRBJ2-7	NA	TRBD2	CASSEGLAGSDEQYF	TGTGCCAGCAGTGAGGGACTAGCGGGAAGCGACGAGCAGTACTTC
TRBV12-3/TRBV12-4	TRBJ2-1	many	NA	CASSESSSYNEQFF	TGTGCCAGCAGTGAGAGTAGCTCCTACAATGAGCAGTTCTTC
TRBV19	TRBJ2-2	NA	TRBD1	CASSISQGQGGSTGELFF	TGTGCCAGTAGTATATCTCAGGGACAGGGAGGGTCCACCGGGGAGCTGTTTTTT
TRBV20-1	TRBJ1-5	few	NA	CSVKGGTNQPQHF	TGCAGTGTAAAGGGAGGAACCAATCAGCCCCAGCATTTT
TRBV3-1	TRBJ2-2	many	NA	CASRSETGELFF	TGTGCCAGCAGGTCGGAAACCGGGGAGCTGTTTTTT
TRBV5-1	TRBJ1-2	many	NA	CASSVYRESHYGYTF	TGCGCCAGCAGCGTATACAGGGAGAGCCACTATGGCTACACCTTC
TRBV6-1	TRBJ2-7	NA	NA	CASSPTGRGYEQYF	TGTGCCAGCAGTCCGACAGGAAGAGGTTACGAGCAGTACTTC
TRBV12-3/TRBV12-4	TRBJ2-3	many	NA	CASSGPQDTQYF	TGTGCCAGCAGTGGGCCCCAGGATACGCAGTATTTT
TRBV27	TRBJ1-1	many	NA	CASSRDPRGTEAFF	TGTGCCAGCAGCCGGGATCCGCGGGGCACTGAAGCTTTCTTT
TRBV10-3	TRBJ1-2	many	NA	CATNLGDYGYTF	TGTGCCACAAACCTAGGGGACTATGGCTACACCTTC
TRBV15	TRBJ1-4	few	NA	CATTGRARIEKLFF	TGTGCCACCACGGGCAGGGCGAGGATCGAAAAACTGTTTTTT
TRBV24-1	TRBJ2-1	NA	TRBD1	CATKLGGQGPNEQFF	TGTGCCACCAAATTAGGGGGACAGGGCCCCAATGAGCAGTTCTTC
TRBV5-4	TRBJ2-7	NA	TRBD2	CASSSTSGSKLQYF	TGTGCCAGCAGCTCGACTAGCGGGAGTAAGCTGCAGTACTTC
TRBV27	TRBJ2-2	many	NA	CASSPRIWPGELFF	TGTGCCAGCAGTCCACGAATTTGGCCCGGGGAGCTGTTTTTT
TRBV20-1	TRBJ2-3	many	NA	CSARDRAGTDTQYF	TGCAGTGCTAGAGATAGGGCAGGCACAGATACGCAGTATTTT
TRBV7-2	TRBJ2-7	many	TRBD1	CASSPGTGGYGPPYEQYF	TGTGCCAGCAGCCCCGGGACAGGGGGCTACGGTCCGCCCTACGAGCAGTACTTC
TRBV24-1	TRBJ1-1	few	NA	CATSEGTEAFF	TGTGCCACCAGTGAAGGCACTGAAGCTTTCTTT
TRBV3-1	TRBJ2-5	many	NA	CASSQDWGNNQETQYF	TGTGCCAGCAGCCAAGACTGGGGAAACAACCAAGAGACCCAGTACTTC
TRBV5-6	TRBJ1-6	many	NA	CASKPGHGNSPLHF	TGTGCCAGCAAGCCGGGACACGGAAATTCACCCCTCCACTTT
TRBV5-4	TRBJ2-1	NA	TRBD2	CASSPTTGTSGVNEQFF	TGTGCCAGCAGTCCAACAACAGGGACTAGCGGGGTAAATGAGCAGTTCTTC
TRBV12-3/TRBV12-4	TRBJ1-2	many	NA	CASSAEGGRNGYTF	TGTGCCAGCAGTGCCGAGGGAGGTAGGAATGGCTACACCTTC
TRBV9	TRBJ2-5	many	NA	CASSVGQKETQYF	TGTGCCAGCAGCGTAGGGCAGAAAGAGACCCAGTACTTC
TRBV20-1	TRBJ1-1	NA	TRBD1	CSARDRGGRGLEGTEAFF	TGCAGTGCTAGAGATCGGGGCGGGAGGGGGCTAGAGGGCACTGAAGCTTTCTTT
TRBV11-2	TRBJ2-3	many	TRBD1	CASSLGQGMSTDTQYF	TGTGCCAGCAGCTTAGGACAGGGCATGAGCACAGATACGCAGTATTTT
TRBV30	TRBJ2-1	few	NA	CAYSGEILHNEQFF	TGTGCCTACTCCGGGGAGATTTTACACAATGAGCAGTTCTTC
TRBV30	TRBJ2-7	many	NA	CAWNAAGTFYEQYF	TGTGCCTGGAATGCAGCAGGGACCTTCTACGAGCAGTACTTC
TRBV20-1	TRBJ2-7	many	TRBD2	CSAQKAGGDEQYF	TGCAGTGCCCAGAAGGCGGGAGGGGACGAGCAGTACTTC
TRBV7-9	TRBJ2-4	many	TRBD2	CASSLDWTSGSNIQYF	TGTGCCAGCAGCTTAGATTGGACTAGCGGGAGTAACATTCAGTACTTC
TRBV11-3	TRBJ2-7	many	NA	CASSLPKTGSYEQYF	TGTGCCAGCAGCCTCCCTAAGACAGGCTCCTACGAGCAGTACTTC
TRBV6-1	TRBJ1-1	many	NA	CASNRGGYTEAFF	TGTGCCAGCAATCGAGGGGGGTACACTGAAGCTTTCTTT
TRBV12-3/TRBV12-4	TRBJ1-2	many	NA	CASSPGRAQGGYTF	TGTGCCAGCAGTCCCGGCAGGGCCCAGGGGGGCTACACCTTC
TRBV6-2/TRBV6-3	TRBJ2-6	NA	NA	CASSYSDSAGANVLTF	TGTGCCAGCAGTTACTCGGATTCGGCCGGGGCCAACGTCCTGACTTTC
TRBV7-8	TRBJ1-2	few	NA	CASSHNDRLNYGYTF	TGTGCCAGCAGCCACAACGACAGGTTAAACTATGGCTACACCTTC
TRBV19	TRBJ1-1	many	TRBD1	CASIGTGKPNTEAFF	TGTGCCAGTATCGGGACAGGAAAACCGAACACTGAAGCTTTCTTT
TRBV7-3	TRBJ2-6	few	NA	CASSLRGASGSGANVLTF	TGTGCCAGCAGCTTAAGGGGGGCTAGCGGCTCTGGGGCCAACGTCCTGACTTTC
TRBV6-1	TRBJ2-1	many	TRBD1	CASSEDRPSYNEQFF	TGTGCCAGCAGTGAGGACAGGCCCTCCTACAATGAGCAGTTCTTC
TRBV12-3/TRBV12-4	TRBJ2-3	few	NA	CASRSVQGGTDTQYF	TGTGCCAGCAGGTCCGTACAGGGCGGCACAGATACGCAGTATTTT
TRBV24-1	TRBJ1-5	many	TRBD1	CATSDSTGKVDQPQHF	TGTGCCACCAGTGATTCGACAGGGAAAGTTGATCAGCCCCAGCATTTT
TRBV11-2	TRBJ2-5	few	NA	CACMRKETQYF	TGTGCCTGCATGAGAAAAGAGACCCAGTACTTC
TRBV27	TRBJ2-7	few	NA	CASSFHSDSSYEQYF	TGTGCCAGCAGTTTCCACAGCGATAGCTCCTACGAGCAGTACTTC
TRBV27	TRBJ2-6	many	NA	CASRFGQGPSGANVLTF	TGTGCCAGCAGGTTTGGGCAGGGCCCCTCTGGGGCCAACGTCCTGACTTTC
TRBV5-6	TRBJ2-7	few	NA	CASSLLPYEQYF	TGTGCCAGCAGCTTACTCCCCTACGAGCAGTACTTC
TRBV19	TRBJ2-1	many	TRBD2	CATRLAGGGYNEQFF	TGTGCCACCAGACTAGCGGGAGGGGGCTACAATGAGCAGTTCTTC
TRBV19	TRBJ1-6	few	NA	CASGDAGNSPLHF	TGTGCCAGCGGGGACGCTGGGAATTCACCCCTCCACTTT
TRBV3-1	TRBJ2-5	NA	NA	CASGRGGETQYF	TGTGCCAGCGGGCGTGGAGGGGAGACCCAGTACTTC
TRBV30	TRBJ1-1	many	TRBD1	CACSKQGRNTEAFF	TGTGCCTGTTCTAAACAGGGGCGGAACACTGAAGCTTTCTTT
TRBV18	TRBJ2-1	many	NA	CASSPRGSGGNYNEQFF	TGTGCCAGCTCACCACGAGGTTCTGGGGGGAACTACAATGAGCAGTTCTTC
TRBV27	TRBJ2-1	many	NA	CASSFPVSERYNEQFF	TGTGCCAGCAGTTTTCCTGTGTCCGAAAGGTACAATGAGCAGTTCTTC
TRBV6-1	TRBJ1-6	many	NA	CASSLQNSYNSPLHF	TGTGCCAGCAGCCTACAGAACTCCTATAATTCACCCCTCCACTTT
TRBV30	TRBJ1-6	many	NA	CAWRRQSIPNSPLHF	TGTGCCTGGAGGCGACAGAGCATCCCTAATTCACCCCTCCACTTT
TRBV7-9	TRBJ2-3	NA	TRBD1	CASSPNRGTDTQYF	TGTGCCAGCAGCCCAAACAGGGGAACAGATACGCAGTATTTT
TRBV10-3	TRBJ1-1	many	TRBD1	CAISETGVTNTEAFF	TGTGCCATCAGTGAGACAGGGGTTACGAACACTGAAGCTTTCTTT
TRBV2	TRBJ2-7	few	NA	CASSNNRESEQYF	TGTGCCAGCAGTAACAACAGGGAGAGCGAGCAGTACTTC
TRBV6-1	TRBJ2-5	many	TRBD2	CASRTSGQETQYF	TGTGCCAGCAGGACTAGCGGCCAAGAGACCCAGTACTTC
TRBV3-1	TRBJ2-7	many	NA	CASSQDGGPYEQYF	TGTGCCAGCAGCCAAGACGGGGGCCCTTACGAGCAGTACTTC
TRBV10-2	TRBJ2-7	NA	TRBD2	CASSLAILRGGRARSYEQYF	TGCGCCAGCAGTCTGGCAATTTTGAGGGGCGGGAGGGCCAGATCCTACGAGCAGTACTTC
TRBV24-1	TRBJ2-3	many	TRBD2	CATSALGGVADTQYF	TGTGCCACCAGTGCCCTCGGGGGGGTTGCAGATACGCAGTATTTT
TRBV28	TRBJ1-1	many	NA	CASMEGGENTEAFF	TGTGCCAGCATGGAAGGTGGGGAGAACACTGAAGCTTTCTTT
TRBV2	TRBJ1-2	NA	TRBD1	CASFSGQGARGYTF	TGTGCCTCCTTCTCTGGACAGGGGGCTAGGGGCTACACCTTC